This passage covers 7 T cell receptor beta chains from one sample sequenced in a study of CD8 T cells in ankylosing spondylitis. Their cognate antigens are unknown. TCRdb fed the 5' RACE reads into MiXCR, producing one record per CDR3 protein. The sample has 750,000 to 850,000 distinct CDR3 sequences, roughly 12% seen once. Broader study findings: A TCR beta motif of 8 or 9 highly homologous variants appeared characteristic of ankylosing spondylitis blood.

The sequenced sample consisted of blood, either unsorted or a sorted T cell fraction (not recorded which). The source of these receptors is a male donor with ankylosing spondylitis.

The chain joins TRBV3-1 to TRBJ1-5; unclear D gene. V lost 0 bases, J lost 7 bases, and 7 bases lay in between. Germline V CDR1 and CDR2: LGHDT, YNNKEL (reference sequence). The CDR3 spans 13 residues. Written as DNA, the CDR3 is TGTGCCAGCAGCCAAGATCCGAGACAGCCCCAGCATTTT. This codes for CASSQDPRQPQHF.

The chain recombines TRBV29-1 with TRBJ1-2; TRBD1 might be the D (5 bases). CDR1 and CDR2 (germline): SQVTM, ANQGSEA. The CDR3 loop spans 11 amino acids. Trimming took 4 bases from V and 10 from J, leaving 13 bases between them. The chain's CDR3 is CSVVMVRAYTF. DNA of the CDR3: TGCAGCGTTGTCATGGTCAGGGCCTACACCTTC.

This CDR3 is CSARPGTGGNEQFF. For the CDR3, the DNA is TGCAGTGCTAGACCTGGGACAGGGGGCAATGAGCAGTTCTTC. This chain joins TRBV20-1 and TRBJ2-1, with TRBD1 matching 11 bases. This CDR3 is built from 14 residues. V shed 2 bases, J shed 6 bases, and the junction held 3 bases outside the gene matches. From germline, CDR1 is DFQATT and CDR2 SNEGSKA (reference sequence).

This clonotype was observed at least ten times. V usage is TRBV4-3 and J usage is TRBJ2-3; D is unclear. The CDR3 has 16 residues. V was pared by 0 bases and J by 0 bases, with 10 bases between. Germline V gene lookup returns CDR1 LGHNA and CDR2 YSLEER. CDR3 DNA sequence: TGCGCCAGCAGCCAAGATACGTCGGGCAGCACAGATACGCAGTATTTT. It is translated as CASSQDTSGSTDTQYF.

The table lists this clonotype with a few counts. J is TRBJ2-3 and V is TRBV7-2; 8 bases align to TRBD1. Germline CDR1 SGHTA, CDR2 FQGNSA. V shed 5 bases and J 7 bases; nucleotides not matched to a gene: 8. The CDR3 totals 14 residues. The CDR3 region has the DNA TGTGCCAGCAGCAGAGACAGGGGCATGTATACGCAGTATTTT. Translation gives CASSRDRGMYTQYF.

The chain couples TRBV20-1 to TRBJ2-1, with 7 bases that match TRBD2. Unmatched junction bases numbered 6, after V lost 1 base and J lost 3 bases. The CDR3 length is 15 residues. CDR1 is DFQATT, CDR2 SNEGSKA, per germline (reference sequence). Written as DNA, the CDR3 is TGCAGTGCTAGAGCAACTAGCGAAAACTACAATGAGCAGTTCTTC. Its protein is CSARATSENYNEQFF.

A few counts support this clonotype. The chain has TRBV15 and TRBJ2-5; 9 bases are shared with TRBD2. CDR3 length: 14 residues. The J segment lost 5 bases and the V segment lost 5 bases, leaving 6 bases of the junction unmatched. Germline V gives CDR1 LNHNV, CDR2 YYDKDF (reference sequence). The CDR3 nucleotides read TGTGCCACCAGCGTGGGACTAGCTGGCGAGACCCAGTACTTC. It specifies CATSVGLAGETQYF.